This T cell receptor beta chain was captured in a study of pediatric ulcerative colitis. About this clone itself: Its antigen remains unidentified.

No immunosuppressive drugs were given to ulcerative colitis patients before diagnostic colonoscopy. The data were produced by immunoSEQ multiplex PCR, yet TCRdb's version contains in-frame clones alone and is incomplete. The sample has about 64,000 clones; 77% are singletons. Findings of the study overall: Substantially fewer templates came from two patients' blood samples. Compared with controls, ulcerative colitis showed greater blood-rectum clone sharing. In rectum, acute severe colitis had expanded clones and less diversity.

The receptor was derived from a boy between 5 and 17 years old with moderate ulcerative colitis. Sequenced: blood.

The CDR3: CASSTPGQVVTNEKLFF. CDR3 coding DNA: TGTGCCAGTAGTACTCCGGGACAGGTCGTTACTAATGAAAAACTGTTTTTT. The chain has TRBV19 and TRBJ1-4; 8 nucleotides line up with TRBD1. The CDR3 has 17 amino acids. After removal of 4 bases from V and 2 bases from J, the junction contained 9 bases not matched to a gene. Germline CDR1 and CDR2: LNHDA and SQIVND (reference sequence). Complete variable domain (other parts from reference TRBV19 and TRBJ1-4): DGGITQSPKYLFRKEGQNVTLSCEQNLNHDAMYWYRQDPGQGLRLIYYSQIVNDFQKGDIAEGYSVSREKKESFPLTVTSAQKNPTAFYLCASSTPGQVVTNEKLFFGSGTQLSVL.